This T cell receptor (beta chain) was found in a study of blood T cell repertoires in COVID-19. Some clones are missing from TCRdb's copy, which holds only in-frame ones; the method was immunoSEQ multiplex PCR. This sample yields fewer than 9,500 clones, of which approximately 86% are seen a single time; 5.5% to 8.5% belongs to the top ten. Germline loops: CDR1 MNHEY, CDR2 SMNVEV (reference sequence). The junction had 8 bases not matched to a gene; V was cut back by 5 bases and J by 0 bases. CDR3 size: 17 residues. The V call is TRBV27, the J call TRBJ2-5; the match to TRBD2 covers 11 bases. Input material: peripheral blood. This receptor was obtained from a woman in her forties or fifties with active or convalescent COVID-19. CDR3: CASSPTLLAGDQETQYF. CDR3 DNA sequence: TGTGCCAGCAGTCCGACGCTACTAGCGGGGGACCAAGAGACCCAGTACTTC.